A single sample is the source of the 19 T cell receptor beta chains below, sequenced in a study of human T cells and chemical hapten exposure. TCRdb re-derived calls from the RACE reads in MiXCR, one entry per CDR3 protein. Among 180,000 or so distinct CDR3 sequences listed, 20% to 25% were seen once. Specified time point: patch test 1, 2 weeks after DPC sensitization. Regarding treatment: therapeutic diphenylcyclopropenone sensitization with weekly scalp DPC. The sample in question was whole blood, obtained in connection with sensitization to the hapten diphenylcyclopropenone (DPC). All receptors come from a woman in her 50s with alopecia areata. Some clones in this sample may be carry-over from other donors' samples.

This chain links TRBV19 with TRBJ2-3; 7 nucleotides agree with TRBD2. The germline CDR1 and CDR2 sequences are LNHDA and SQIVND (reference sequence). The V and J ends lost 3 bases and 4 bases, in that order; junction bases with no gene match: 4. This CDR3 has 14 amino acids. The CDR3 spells CASSIRLAADTQYF. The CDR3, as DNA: TGTGCCAGTAGTATCCGGCTAGCGGCAGATACGCAGTATTTT.

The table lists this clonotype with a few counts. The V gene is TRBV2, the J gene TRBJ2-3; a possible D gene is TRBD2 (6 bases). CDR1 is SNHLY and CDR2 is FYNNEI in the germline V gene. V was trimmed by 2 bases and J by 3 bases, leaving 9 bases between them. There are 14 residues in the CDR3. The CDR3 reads CASSETGVTDTQYF. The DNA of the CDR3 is TGTGCCAGCAGTGAAACGGGAGTGACAGATACGCAGTATTTT.

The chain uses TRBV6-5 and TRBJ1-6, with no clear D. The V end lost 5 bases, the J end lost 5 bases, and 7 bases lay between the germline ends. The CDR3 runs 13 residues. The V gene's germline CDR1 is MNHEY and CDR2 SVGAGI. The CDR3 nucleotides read TGTGCCAGCAGTACCGTCCATAATTCACCCCTCCACTTT. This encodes CASSTVHNSPLHF.

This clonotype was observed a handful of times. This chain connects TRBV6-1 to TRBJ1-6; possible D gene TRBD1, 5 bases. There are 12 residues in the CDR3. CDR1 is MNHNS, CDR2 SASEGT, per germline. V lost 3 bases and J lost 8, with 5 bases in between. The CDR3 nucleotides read TGTGCCAGCAGTGAGGGGGATTCACCCCTCCACTTT. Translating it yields CASSEGDSPLHF.

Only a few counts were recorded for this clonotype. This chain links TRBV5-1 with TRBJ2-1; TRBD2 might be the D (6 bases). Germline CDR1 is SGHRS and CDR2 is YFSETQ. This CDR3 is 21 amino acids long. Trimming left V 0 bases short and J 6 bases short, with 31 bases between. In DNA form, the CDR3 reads TGCGCCAGCAGCTTGGTCGTCAGAGCAGCGGGTGCCGACCTTAAAACCAATGAGCAGTTCTTC. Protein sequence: CASSLVVRAAGADLKTNEQFF. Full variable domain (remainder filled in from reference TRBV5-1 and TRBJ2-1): KAGVTQTPRYLIKTRGQQVTLSCSPISGHRSVSWYQQTPGQGLQFLFEYFSETQRNKGNFPGRFSGRQFSNSRSEMNVSTLELGDSALYLCASSLVVRAAGADLKTNEQFFGPGTRLTVL.

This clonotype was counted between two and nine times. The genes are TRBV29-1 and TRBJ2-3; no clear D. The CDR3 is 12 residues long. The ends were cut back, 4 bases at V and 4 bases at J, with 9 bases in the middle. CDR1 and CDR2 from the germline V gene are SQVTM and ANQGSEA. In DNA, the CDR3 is TGCAGCGTTGTTCATTACGCAGATACGCAGTATTTT. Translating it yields CSVVHYADTQYF.

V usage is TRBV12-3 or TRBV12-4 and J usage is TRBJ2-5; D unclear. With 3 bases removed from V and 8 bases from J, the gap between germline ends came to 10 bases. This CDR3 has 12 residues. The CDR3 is CASSLNSGTQYF. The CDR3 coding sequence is TGTGCCAGCAGTTTGAACAGTGGTACCCAGTACTTC.

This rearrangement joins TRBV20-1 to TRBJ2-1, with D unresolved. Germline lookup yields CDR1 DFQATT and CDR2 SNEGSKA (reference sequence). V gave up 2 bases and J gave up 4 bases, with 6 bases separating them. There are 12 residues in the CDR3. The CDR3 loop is CSARYSYNEQFF. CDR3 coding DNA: TGCAGTGCTAGATACTCATACAATGAGCAGTTCTTC.

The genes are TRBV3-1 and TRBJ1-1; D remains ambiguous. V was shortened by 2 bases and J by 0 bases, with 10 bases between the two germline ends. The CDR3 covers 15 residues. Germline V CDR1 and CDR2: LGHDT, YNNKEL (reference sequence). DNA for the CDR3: TGTGCCAGCAGCCAATTTCCAGTCATGAACACTGAAGCTTTCTTT. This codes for CASSQFPVMNTEAFF.

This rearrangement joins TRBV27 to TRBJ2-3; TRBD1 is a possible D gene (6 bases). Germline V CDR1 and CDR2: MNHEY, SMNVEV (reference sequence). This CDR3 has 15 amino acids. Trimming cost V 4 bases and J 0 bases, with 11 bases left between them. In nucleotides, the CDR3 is TGTGCCAGCAGTTCCAGGGGCCCAAGCACAGATACGCAGTATTTT. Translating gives CASSSRGPSTDTQYF.

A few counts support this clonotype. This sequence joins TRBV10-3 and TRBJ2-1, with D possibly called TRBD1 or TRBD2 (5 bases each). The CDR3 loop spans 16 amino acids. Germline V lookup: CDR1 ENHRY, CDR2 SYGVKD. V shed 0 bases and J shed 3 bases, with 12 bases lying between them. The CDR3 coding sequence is TGTGCCATCAGTGAGTCCCGGGACCCAAACTACAATGAGCAGTTCTTC. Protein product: CAISESRDPNYNEQFF.

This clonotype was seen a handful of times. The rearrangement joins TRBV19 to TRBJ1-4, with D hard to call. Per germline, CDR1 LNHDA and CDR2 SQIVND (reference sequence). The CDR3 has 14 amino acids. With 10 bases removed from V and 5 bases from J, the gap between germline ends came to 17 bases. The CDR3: CATSQSRVNEKLFF. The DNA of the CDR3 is TGTGCCACCTCTCAATCAAGGGTCAATGAAAAACTGTTTTTT.

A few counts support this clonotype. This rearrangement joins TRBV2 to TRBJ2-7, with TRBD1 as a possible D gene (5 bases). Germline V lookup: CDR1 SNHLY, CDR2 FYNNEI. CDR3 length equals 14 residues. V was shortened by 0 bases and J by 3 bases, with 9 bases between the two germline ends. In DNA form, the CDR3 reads TGTGCCAGCAGTGAAGCAGGGGCCCTCTACGAGCAGTACTTC. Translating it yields CASSEAGALYEQYF.

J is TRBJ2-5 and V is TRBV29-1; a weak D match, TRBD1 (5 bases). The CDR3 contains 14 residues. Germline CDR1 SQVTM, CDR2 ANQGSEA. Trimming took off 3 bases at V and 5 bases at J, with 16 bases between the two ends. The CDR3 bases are TGCAGCGTTGATCGGCAGGGATTAGTGGAGACCCAGTACTTC. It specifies CSVDRQGLVETQYF.

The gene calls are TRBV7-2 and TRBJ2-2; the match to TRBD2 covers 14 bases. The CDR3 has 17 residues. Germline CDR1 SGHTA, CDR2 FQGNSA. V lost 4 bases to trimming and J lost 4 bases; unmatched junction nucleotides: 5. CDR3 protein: CASSSTSGRGGTGELFF. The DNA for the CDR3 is TGTGCCAGCAGCTCGACTAGCGGGAGGGGGGGCACCGGGGAGCTGTTTTTT. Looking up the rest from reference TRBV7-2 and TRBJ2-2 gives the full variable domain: GAGVSQSPSNKVTEKGKDVELRCDPISGHTALYWYRQSLGQGLEFLIYFQGNSAPDKSGLPSDRFSAERTGGSVSTLTIQRTQQEDSAVYLCASSSTSGRGGTGELFFGEGSRLTVL.

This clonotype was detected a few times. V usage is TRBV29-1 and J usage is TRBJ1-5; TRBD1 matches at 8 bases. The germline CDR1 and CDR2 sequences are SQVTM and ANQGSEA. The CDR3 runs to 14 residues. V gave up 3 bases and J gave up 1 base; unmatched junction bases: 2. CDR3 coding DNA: TGCAGCGTTGAGGACAGGGAGAGCAATCAGCCCCAGCATTTT. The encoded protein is CSVEDRESNQPQHF.

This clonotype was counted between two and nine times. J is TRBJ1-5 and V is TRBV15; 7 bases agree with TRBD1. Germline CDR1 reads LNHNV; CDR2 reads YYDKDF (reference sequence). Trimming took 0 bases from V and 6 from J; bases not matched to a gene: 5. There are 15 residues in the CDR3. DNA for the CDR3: TGTGCCACCAGCAGAGATGGAGGGGGCGGTCAGCCCCAGCATTTT. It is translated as CATSRDGGGGQPQHF. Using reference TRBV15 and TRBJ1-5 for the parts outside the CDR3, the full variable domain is DAMVIQNPRYQVTQFGKPVTLSCSQTLNHNVMYWYQQKSSQAPKLLFHYYDKDFNNEADTPDNFQSRRPNTSFCFLDIRSPGLGDTAMYLCATSRDGGGGQPQHFGDGTRLSIL.

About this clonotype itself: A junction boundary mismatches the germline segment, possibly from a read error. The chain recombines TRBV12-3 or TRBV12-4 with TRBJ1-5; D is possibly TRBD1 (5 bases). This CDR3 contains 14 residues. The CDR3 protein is CASSLDRSNQPQQF. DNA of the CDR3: TGTGCCAGCAGCCTCGACAGATCCAATCAGCCCCAGCAGTTT.

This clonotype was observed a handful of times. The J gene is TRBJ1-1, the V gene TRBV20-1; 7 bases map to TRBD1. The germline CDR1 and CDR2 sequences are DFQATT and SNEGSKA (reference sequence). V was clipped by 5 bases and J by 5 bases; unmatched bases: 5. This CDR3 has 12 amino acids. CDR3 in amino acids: CSAPDRVTEAFF. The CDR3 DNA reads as TGCAGTGCTCCTGACAGGGTGACTGAAGCTTTCTTT.